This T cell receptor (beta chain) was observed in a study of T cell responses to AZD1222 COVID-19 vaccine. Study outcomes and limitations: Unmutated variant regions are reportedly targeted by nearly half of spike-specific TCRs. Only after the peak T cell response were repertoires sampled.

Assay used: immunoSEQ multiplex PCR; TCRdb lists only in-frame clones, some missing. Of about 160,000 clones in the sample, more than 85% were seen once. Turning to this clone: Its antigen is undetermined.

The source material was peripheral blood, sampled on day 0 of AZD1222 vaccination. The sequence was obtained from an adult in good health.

Here the CDR3 reads CASSPVAGRVGNTIYF. The DNA of the CDR3 is TGTGCCAGCAGCCCCGTGGCGGGGAGAGTTGGAAACACCATATATTTT. V gene TRBV9 combines with J gene TRBJ1-3, with unresolved D. There are 16 residues in the CDR3. Trimming shortened V by 4 bases and J by 3 bases, and 17 bases separated the two germline ends. Per germline, CDR1 SGDLS and CDR2 YYNGEE. Full variable domain (missing parts from reference TRBV9 and TRBJ1-3): DSGVTQTPKHLITATGQRVTLRCSPRSGDLSVYWYQQSLDQGLQFLIQYYNGEERAKGNILERFSAQQFPDLHSELNLSSLELGDSALYFCASSPVAGRVGNTIYFGEGSWLTVV.